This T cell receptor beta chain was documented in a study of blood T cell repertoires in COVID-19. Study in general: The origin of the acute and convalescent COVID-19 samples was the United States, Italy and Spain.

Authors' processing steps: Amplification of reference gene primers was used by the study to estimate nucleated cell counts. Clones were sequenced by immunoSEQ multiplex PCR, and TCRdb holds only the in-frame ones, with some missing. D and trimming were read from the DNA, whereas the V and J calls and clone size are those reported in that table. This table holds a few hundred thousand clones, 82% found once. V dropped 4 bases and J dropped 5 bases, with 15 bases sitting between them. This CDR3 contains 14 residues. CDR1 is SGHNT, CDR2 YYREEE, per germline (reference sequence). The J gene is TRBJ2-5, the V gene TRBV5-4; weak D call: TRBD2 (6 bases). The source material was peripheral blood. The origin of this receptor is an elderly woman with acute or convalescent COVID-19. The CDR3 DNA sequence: TGTGCCAGCAGCCCGGGACTCCTAAGGGAGACCCAGTACTTC. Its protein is CASSPGLLRETQYF.